The rows below give T cell receptor beta chains drawn from one sample of a study of blood T cell repertoires in COVID-19. Profiling relied on immunoSEQ multiplex PCR, and the TCRdb table lists in-frame clones only, not all of them. Counted here are around 91,000 clones, approximately 81% occurring once; the ten biggest clones make up roughly 37%. Sequencing was performed on peripheral blood. All receptors derive from an elderly man with acute or convalescent COVID-19. Each CDR3 is given with its conserved first and last residue. The D gene is left open where the match is weak. The size field is filled for only some rows; it gives once, few, many or a size class.

>TRBD1|TRBJ2-5|few|15|TRBV2
TGTGCCAGCATGCTCGACAGGGGATCAAAAGAGACCCAGTACTTC
CASMLDRGSKETQYF
>TRBD2|TRBJ2-5|.|14|TRBV15
TGTGCCACCAGCAGAACGGCGGGAGAGCAGACCCAGTACTTC
CATSRTAGEQTQYF
>TRBD2|TRBJ2-7|.|16|TRBV5-6
TGTGCCAGCAGCTCTGGGGTAGCGGGAGGGCCGGGCGAGCAGTACTTC
CASSSGVAGGPGEQYF
>TRBD1|TRBJ2-1|.|16|TRBV29-1
TGCAGCGTCGGGGATCTCGCCGGGACAGGGGGCAATGAGCAGTTCTTC
CSVGDLAGTGGNEQFF
>.|TRBJ2-7|few|12|TRBV5-1
TGCGCCAGCAGCCGGGGAGCCAACGAGCAGTACTTC
CASSRGANEQYF
>.|TRBJ1-4|.|13|TRBV7-9
TGTGCCAGCAGCTTACCTGGGGAGGAAAAACTGTTTTTT
CASSLPGEEKLFF
>TRBD1|TRBJ2-3|.|14|TRBV7-2
TGTGCCAGCAGCTTTACAGGGGGCTTAGATACGCAGTATTTT
CASSFTGGLDTQYF
>.|TRBJ2-5|.|12|TRBV7-9
TGTGCCAGCACCAGGGGAGGAGAGACCCAGTACTTC
CASTRGGETQYF
>TRBD1|TRBJ2-2|.|16|TRBV9
TGTGCCAGCAGCTCTTCCGGGACAGGGTTCGTACGGGAGCTGTTTTTT
CASSSSGTGFVRELFF
>.|TRBJ1-1|.|12|TRBV19
TGTGCCAGTAGTCCCGGGGGCACTGAAGCTTTCTTT
CASSPGGTEAFF
>TRBD1|TRBJ1-1|.|15|TRBV19
TGTGCCAGTAGCACAGCTGGACAGGGGAGAACTGAAGCTTTCTTT
CASSTAGQGRTEAFF
>TRBD2|TRBJ2-3|once|17|TRBV5-4
TGTGCCAGCAGCCTAGTAGCGGGGGCCCCTTTCACAGATACGCAGTATTTT
CASSLVAGAPFTDTQYF
>TRBD2|TRBJ2-3|.|18|TRBV5-1
TGCGCCAGCAGCTTGGTTTCACTAGCGGGAGTACGGACAGATACGCAGTATTTT
CASSLVSLAGVRTDTQYF
>.|TRBJ2-1|.|16|TRBV21-1
TGTGCCAGCAGCAAAAAAGCCGGACAGATAAGCAATGAGCAGTTCTTC
CASSKKAGQISNEQFF
>TRBD1|TRBJ2-1|once|16|TRBV18
TGTGCCAGCTCAAGGGACAGCGATAGCCGTTACAATGAGCAGTTCTTC
CASSRDSDSRYNEQFF
>TRBD1|TRBJ2-7|.|15|TRBV5-4
TGTGCCAGCAGCTTGGATGGGACAGGGACCTACGAGCAGTACTTC
CASSLDGTGTYEQYF
>TRBD1|TRBJ2-7|.|14|TRBV28
TGTGCCAGCAGTTCGGGACAGGTCCGATACGAGCAGTACTTC
CASSSGQVRYEQYF
>.|TRBJ2-1|once|15|TRBV15
TGTGCCACCAGCAGAGATGTGGGACTGGGCTATGAGCAGTTCTTC
CATSRDVGLGYEQFF
>TRBD1|TRBJ2-5|few|17|TRBV6-1
TGTGCCAGCAGTGAAGCTCTTTCGGCAGGGGGCCAAGAGACCCAGTACTTC
CASSEALSAGGQETQYF
>TRBD1|TRBJ2-3|.|14|TRBV18
TGTGCCAGCTCACCAGTACAGGGGGCTTATACGCAGTATTTT
CASSPVQGAYTQYF
>TRBD1|TRBJ1-6|once|16|TRBV5-8
TGTGCCAGCAGCCAGGGGGCCGTCTCCTATAATTCACCCCTCCACTTT
CASSQGAVSYNSPLHF
>.|TRBJ1-1|.|11|TRBV29-1
TGCAGCGTTGACGTGGCCTTCGGGGCTTTCTTT
CSVDVAFGAFF
>.|TRBJ2-5|.|13|TRBV12-3/TRBV12-4
TGTGCCAGCAGTCTACAGGTTCCTGAGACCCAGTACTTC
CASSLQVPETQYF
>TRBD2|TRBJ2-5|.|20|TRBV14
TGTGCCAGCAGCCAAGATAGAAGTAAACTAGCGGGAGGGATAATGGAGACCCAGTACTTC
CASSQDRSKLAGGIMETQYF
>.|TRBJ2-7|.|15|TRBV9
TGTGCCAGCAGCTTAAGATCTAATCCCGACTACGAGCAGTACTTC
CASSLRSNPDYEQYF
>TRBD1|TRBJ1-1|.|14|TRBV5-1
TGCGCCAGCAGCCTAGGGACAGCGAACACTGAAGCTTTCTTT
CASSLGTANTEAFF
>TRBD1|TRBJ2-1|.|15|TRBV7-2
TGTGCCAGCAGCTCTGGACAGGTGATTCCCAATGAGCAGTTCTTC
CASSSGQVIPNEQFF
>TRBD2|TRBJ2-7|.|14|TRBV6-1
TGTGCCAGCACCTCCGGGGGGGGCTCCTACGAGCAGTACTTC
CASTSGGGSYEQYF
>.|TRBJ2-7|.|18|TRBV28
TGTGCCAGCAGTTCCCCATCGGGTAGCGCGAGGACCTCCTACGAGCAGTACTTC
CASSSPSGSARTSYEQYF
>.|TRBJ2-1|.|16|TRBV25-1
TGTGCCAGCAGTCTCCACCGAGCAGGCTCCTACAATGAGCAGTTCTTC
CASSLHRAGSYNEQFF
>TRBD1|TRBJ2-4|few|13|TRBV14
TGTGCCAGCAGCCAAGGCCGGGGACAGGGTCAGTCCTTC
CASSQGRGQGQSF
>TRBD2|TRBJ2-5|.|15|TRBV24-1
TGTGCCACCAGTGAGGATAGCGGGGGAAAAGAGACCCAGTACTTC
CATSEDSGGKETQYF
>.|TRBJ1-6|.|14|TRBV6-5
TGTGCCAGCCGGGTCGACTCCTATAATTCACCCCTCCACTTT
CASRVDSYNSPLHF
>TRBD1|TRBJ2-5|.|15|TRBV23-1
TGCGCCAGCAGTCAATCACACAGGGGTCAAGAGACCCAGTACTTC
CASSQSHRGQETQYF
>TRBD1|TRBJ2-1|.|16|TRBV28
TGTGCCAGCATTCCCGACAGGGATATCTCCTACAATGAGCAGTTCTTC
CASIPDRDISYNEQFF
>.|TRBJ1-1|.|14|TRBV5-4
TGTGCCAGCAGCTGGGACACCACGAACACTGAAGCTTTCTTT
CASSWDTTNTEAFF